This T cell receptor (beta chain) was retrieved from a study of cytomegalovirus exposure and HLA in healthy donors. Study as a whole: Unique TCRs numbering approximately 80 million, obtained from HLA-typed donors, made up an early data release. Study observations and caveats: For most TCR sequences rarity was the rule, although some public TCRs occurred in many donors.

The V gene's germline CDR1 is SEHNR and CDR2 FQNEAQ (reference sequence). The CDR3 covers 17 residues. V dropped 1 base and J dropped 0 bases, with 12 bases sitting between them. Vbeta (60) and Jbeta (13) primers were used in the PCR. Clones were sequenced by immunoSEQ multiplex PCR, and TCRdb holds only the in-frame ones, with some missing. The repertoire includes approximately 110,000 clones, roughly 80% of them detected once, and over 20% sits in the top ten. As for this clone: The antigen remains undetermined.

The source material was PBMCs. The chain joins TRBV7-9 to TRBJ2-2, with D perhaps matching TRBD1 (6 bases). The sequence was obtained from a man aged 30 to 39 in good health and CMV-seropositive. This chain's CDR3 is CASSLGGQGPNTGELFF. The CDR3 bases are TGTGCCAGCAGCTTAGGGGGGCAGGGCCCGAACACCGGGGAGCTGTTTTTT.